The source of this TCR beta chain is a study of human T cells and chemical hapten exposure. Germline V gene data show CDR1 as MNHEY and CDR2 as SVGEGT. The CDR3 covers 12 residues. With 4 bases removed from V and 6 bases from J, the gap between germline ends came to 10 bases. At least ten counts were recorded for this clonotype. The time point here: pre-sensitization, week 0. Treatment defined: therapeutic diphenylcyclopropenone sensitization with weekly scalp DPC. It was unfractionated whole blood from which total RNA was extracted. TCRdb called the RACE reads again in MiXCR, with one record for every CDR3 protein. The table includes some 300,000 distinct CDR3 sequences, around 5.5% detected once.

The sequencing used whole blood, collected in connection with sensitization to the hapten diphenylcyclopropenone (DPC). This sequence was found in a woman younger than 30 with alopecia areata. Some clones in this sample may be carry-over from other donors' samples. V and J are TRBV6-2 or TRBV6-3 and TRBJ2-7, with D uncertain. Here the CDR3 reads CASSLAWGEQYF. The DNA for the CDR3 is TGTGCCAGCAGTTTGGCCTGGGGCGAGCAGTACTTC.